Listed below are T cell receptor beta chains from one sample, sequenced in a study of T cell responses to AZD1222 COVID-19 vaccine. Profiled with immunoSEQ multiplex PCR; TCRdb holds only in-frame clones, not every one. The sample comprises approximately 110,000 clones, around 94% of which are singletons, and less than 2.5% rests with the top ten. The sequencing used peripheral blood, collected on day 0 of AZD1222 vaccination. Source of these receptors: an adult in good health. The CDR3 runs from the conserved cysteine through the conserved F or W. The D gene is left open where the match is weak. Size tells how often a clone was seen (once, few, many) or the class of an expanded clone, and some rows leave it out.

TRBV18	NA	NA	TRBJ1-1	CASSPNKGNTEAFF	TGTGCCAGCTCACCAAACAAAGGGAACACTGAAGCTTTCTTT
TRBV6-2/TRBV6-3	NA	NA	TRBJ1-1	CASSRPETEAFF	TGTGCCAGCAGTAGACCCGAAACTGAAGCTTTCTTT
TRBV11-2	NA	NA	TRBJ1-4	CASSLGREMAEKLFF	TGTGCCAGCAGCTTAGGGAGGGAAATGGCTGAAAAACTGTTTTTT
TRBV19	NA	NA	TRBJ1-1	CAGSTNLNTEAFF	TGTGCCGGTAGTACAAATCTGAACACTGAAGCTTTCTTT
TRBV29-1	NA	NA	TRBJ2-7	CSATATYEQYF	TGCAGCGCGACAGCCACCTACGAGCAGTACTTC
TRBV15	NA	NA	TRBJ2-7	CATSRESGPPYEQYF	TGTGCCACCAGCAGAGAATCAGGGCCACCCTACGAGCAGTACTTC
TRBV10-1	NA	NA	TRBJ2-1	CASGVGEQSSYNEQFF	TGCGCCAGCGGAGTCGGGGAACAAAGCTCCTACAATGAGCAGTTCTTC
TRBV7-6	NA	NA	TRBJ1-1	CASSSGTGTEAFF	TGTGCCAGCAGCTCCGGGACGGGCACTGAAGCTTTCTTT
TRBV15	TRBD2	NA	TRBJ2-5	CATSREYLAGTQETQYF	TGTGCCACCAGCAGAGAGTACCTAGCGGGAACCCAAGAGACCCAGTACTTC
TRBV27	TRBD1	once	TRBJ2-7	CASSPTGETEQYF	TGTGCCAGCAGCCCGACAGGGGAAACCGAGCAGTACTTC
TRBV6-1	NA	NA	TRBJ2-6	CASSVIWGSGANVLTF	TGTGCCAGCAGTGTTATTTGGGGCTCTGGGGCCAACGTCCTGACTTTC
TRBV11-3	TRBD1	once	TRBJ2-5	CASSLNRGQETQYF	TGTGCCAGCAGCTTAAACAGGGGCCAAGAGACCCAGTACTTC
TRBV24-1	NA	NA	TRBJ1-3	CAYRDGNTIYF	TGTGCATACAGGGATGGAAACACCATATATTTT
TRBV28	TRBD1	once	TRBJ1-3	CASGTGGGNTIYF	TGTGCCAGCGGAACAGGGGGAGGAAACACCATATATTTT
TRBV5-1	TRBD1	NA	TRBJ1-2	CASSATKDRTLYGYTF	TGCGCCAGCAGCGCAACGAAGGACAGGACCTTATATGGCTACACCTTC
TRBV5-4	NA	NA	TRBJ1-2	CASSPGRGLTYGYTF	TGTGCCAGCAGCCCTGGTCGGGGGCTTACCTATGGCTACACCTTC
TRBV2	NA	NA	TRBJ1-5	CASRIGNQPQHF	TGTGCCAGCAGAATAGGGAATCAGCCCCAGCATTTT
TRBV7-9	NA	NA	TRBJ1-2	CASSTWTQAFYTF	TGTGCCAGCAGCACATGGACCCAGGCCTTCTACACCTTC
TRBV11-3	NA	NA	TRBJ1-2	CASSRGGVDYGYTF	TGTGCCAGCAGCCGAGGCGGGGTCGACTATGGCTACACCTTC
TRBV5-4	TRBD1	NA	TRBJ2-7	CASSGKPGQAGEQYF	TGTGCCAGCAGCGGAAAACCGGGACAGGCGGGGGAGCAGTACTTC
TRBV2	NA	once	TRBJ2-1	CASTRIVTVHYNEQFF	TGTGCCAGCACCCGAATCGTCACAGTTCACTACAATGAGCAGTTCTTC
TRBV2	TRBD2	few	TRBJ2-5	CASSSISGRGETQYF	TGTGCCAGCAGTTCCATTAGCGGGAGAGGAGAGACCCAGTACTTC
TRBV12-5	NA	NA	TRBJ1-5	CASGWTIRDQPQHF	TGTGCTAGTGGTTGGACAATAAGGGATCAGCCCCAGCATTTT
TRBV11-2	TRBD1	NA	TRBJ1-3	CASRQDRGISGNTIYF	TGTGCCAGCAGACAAGACAGGGGGATCTCTGGAAACACCATATATTTT
TRBV5-1	NA	NA	TRBJ2-5	CASRTSGNRSPQYF	TGCGCCAGCAGGACGTCCGGGAACCGGTCGCCCCAGTACTTC
TRBV18	TRBD1	NA	TRBJ1-1	CASSQGTVEAFF	TGTGCCAGCTCACAAGGGACAGTTGAAGCTTTCTTT
TRBV6-2/TRBV6-3	TRBD1	once	TRBJ2-1	CASSLDRPSYNEQFF	TGTGCCAGCAGTTTGGACAGGCCCTCCTACAATGAGCAGTTCTTC
TRBV27	NA	NA	TRBJ2-7	CASSQGDSAYEQYF	TGTGCCAGCAGTCAAGGGGACTCCGCCTACGAGCAGTACTTC
TRBV5-1	NA	NA	TRBJ1-1	CASSLGAEAFF	TGCGCCAGCAGCTTGGGTGCTGAAGCTTTCTTT
TRBV12-3/TRBV12-4	TRBD1	NA	TRBJ1-5	CASSPSTGGPQHF	TGTGCCAGCAGCCCCTCCACAGGGGGGCCCCAGCATTTT
TRBV7-2	TRBD1	NA	TRBJ1-1	CASSLDAGQGAEAFF	TGTGCCAGCAGCTTAGACGCGGGACAGGGGGCTGAAGCTTTCTTT
TRBV28	TRBD1	NA	TRBJ1-1	CASSLVPGQLDTEAFF	TGTGCCAGCAGTTTAGTCCCGGGACAGCTCGACACTGAAGCTTTCTTT
TRBV18	NA	NA	TRBJ1-4	CASSPGHLEEKLFF	TGTGCCAGCTCACCGGGACACCTCGAGGAAAAACTGTTTTTT
TRBV27	NA	NA	TRBJ2-1	CASSLRGFANEQFF	TGTGCCAGCAGTTTACGAGGCTTCGCTAATGAGCAGTTCTTC
TRBV2	TRBD2	NA	TRBJ2-7	CASSGTGLANEQYF	TGTGCCAGCAGCGGGACCGGACTAGCGAACGAGCAGTACTTC
TRBV5-1	NA	NA	TRBJ2-1	CASRVMVGQNYNEQFF	TGCGCCAGCAGGGTCATGGTCGGGCAGAACTACAATGAGCAGTTCTTC
TRBV18	NA	once	TRBJ1-1	CASSKQQNTEAFF	TGTGCCAGCTCAAAACAGCAGAACACTGAAGCTTTCTTT
TRBV6-6	TRBD2	NA	TRBJ2-1	CASSYGTSGQFF	TGTGCCAGCAGTTACGGGACTAGCGGTCAGTTCTTC
TRBV7-2	TRBD1	NA	TRBJ2-7	CASSFTGEEQYF	TGTGCCAGCAGCTTCACAGGGGAGGAGCAGTACTTC
TRBV5-5	NA	NA	TRBJ1-2	CASSFGSTLYGYTF	TGTGCCAGCAGCTTCGGGAGCACTCTCTATGGCTACACCTTC
TRBV27	TRBD1	NA	TRBJ2-7	CASSLSIPPGTGYEQYF	TGTGCCAGCAGTTTATCGATACCCCCCGGGACAGGTTACGAGCAGTACTTC
TRBV12-3/TRBV12-4	NA	once	TRBJ1-5	CASSLGENQPQHF	TGTGCCAGCAGTTTAGGGGAGAATCAGCCCCAGCATTTT
TRBV2	TRBD1	NA	TRBJ1-4	CATEAGGDVSEKLFF	TGTGCCACCGAGGCAGGGGGGGACGTAAGTGAAAAACTGTTTTTT
TRBV5-8	NA	NA	TRBJ1-2	CASSQQRGGYYGYTF	TGTGCCAGCAGCCAACAAAGGGGAGGGTACTATGGCTACACCTTC
TRBV10-3	TRBD1	NA	TRBJ1-2	CAITSPGQGKIGYTF	TGTGCCATCACCTCACCGGGACAGGGGAAAATTGGCTACACCTTC
TRBV29-1	NA	NA	TRBJ1-1	CSVAGGVGTEAFF	TGCAGCGTTGCCGGGGGGGTAGGCACTGAAGCTTTCTTT
TRBV28	NA	NA	TRBJ1-2	CASSLQLEVGYTF	TGTGCCAGCAGTTTGCAATTGGAGGTTGGCTACACCTTC
TRBV19	TRBD1	NA	TRBJ1-1	CASSNTGDAEAFF	TGTGCCAGTAGTAACACAGGGGACGCTGAAGCTTTCTTT
TRBV2	TRBD1	NA	TRBJ1-1	CASSERGQGNTEAFF	TGTGCCAGCAGTGAAAGGGGACAGGGGAACACTGAAGCTTTCTTT
TRBV5-1	NA	NA	TRBJ2-7	CASSLVMGQAHEQYF	TGCGCCAGCAGCTTGGTAATGGGGCAGGCCCACGAGCAGTACTTC
TRBV5-1	NA	NA	TRBJ2-5	CASSTDVRETQYF	TGCGCCAGCAGCACCGATGTTCGGGAGACCCAGTACTTC
TRBV27	NA	NA	TRBJ1-5	CASSPERITDRNLQPQHF	TGTGCCAGCAGTCCCGAACGAATTACGGACAGAAACCTACAGCCCCAGCATTTT
TRBV4-3	TRBD1	NA	TRBJ1-1	CASSQAGTGDTEAFF	TGCGCCAGCAGCCAAGCCGGGACAGGGGACACTGAAGCTTTCTTT
TRBV21-1	NA	NA	TRBJ1-1	CASSKTGLQNTEAFF	TGTGCCAGCAGCAAGACAGGCCTACAAAACACTGAAGCTTTCTTT
TRBV27	TRBD2	NA	TRBJ2-1	CASRPRGLAGGLSSYNEQFF	TGTGCCAGCAGGCCCCGTGGACTAGCGGGGGGACTGAGCTCCTACAATGAGCAGTTCTTC
TRBV28	TRBD2	NA	TRBJ2-6	CASSAGGSGANVLTF	TGTGCCAGCAGTGCCGGGGGGTCTGGGGCCAACGTCCTGACTTTC
TRBV29-1	NA	NA	TRBJ2-7	CSVPGPSYEQYF	TGCAGCGTGCCCGGACCTTCCTACGAGCAGTACTTC